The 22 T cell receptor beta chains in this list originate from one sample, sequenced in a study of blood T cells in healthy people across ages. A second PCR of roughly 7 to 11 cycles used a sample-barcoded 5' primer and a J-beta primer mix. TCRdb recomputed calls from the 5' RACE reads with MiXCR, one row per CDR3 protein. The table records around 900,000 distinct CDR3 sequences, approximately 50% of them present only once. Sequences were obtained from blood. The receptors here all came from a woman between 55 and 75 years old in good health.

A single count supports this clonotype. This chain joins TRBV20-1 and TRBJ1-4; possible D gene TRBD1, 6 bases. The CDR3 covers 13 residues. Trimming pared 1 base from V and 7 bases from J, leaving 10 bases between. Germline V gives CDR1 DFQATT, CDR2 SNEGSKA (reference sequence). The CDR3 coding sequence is TGCAGTGCTAGAGGAGAGGGGGGTGAAAAACTGTTTTTT. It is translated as CSARGEGGEKLFF.

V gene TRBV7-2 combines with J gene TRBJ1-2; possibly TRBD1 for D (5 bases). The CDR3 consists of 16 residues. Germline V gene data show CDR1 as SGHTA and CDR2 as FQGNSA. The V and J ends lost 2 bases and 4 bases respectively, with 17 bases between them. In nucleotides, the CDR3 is TGTGCCAGCAGCTTATCACCGGGGTGGGGCGGCTATGGCTACACCTTC. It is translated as CASSLSPGWGGYGYTF.

The CDR3 DNA reads TGTGCCAGCCAAAAGAGGTCTGGGGCCAACGTCCTGACTTTC. Its translation: CASQKRSGANVLTF. This chain joins TRBV25-1 and TRBJ2-6; unclear D gene. Trimming took off 8 bases at V and 1 base at J, with 9 bases between the two ends. There are 14 residues in the CDR3. Germline V lookup: CDR1 MGHDK, CDR2 SYGVNS.

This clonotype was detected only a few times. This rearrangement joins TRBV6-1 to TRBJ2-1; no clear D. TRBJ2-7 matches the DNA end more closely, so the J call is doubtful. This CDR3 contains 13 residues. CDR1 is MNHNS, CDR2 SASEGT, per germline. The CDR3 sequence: CASSDTLSYEQYF. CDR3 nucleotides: TGTGCCAGCAGCGACACGCTATCCTACGAGCAGTACTTC.

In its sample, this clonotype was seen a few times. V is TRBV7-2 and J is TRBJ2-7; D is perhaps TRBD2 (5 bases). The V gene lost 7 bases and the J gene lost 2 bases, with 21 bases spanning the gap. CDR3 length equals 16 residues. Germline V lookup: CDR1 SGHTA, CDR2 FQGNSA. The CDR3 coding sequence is TGTGCCAGCAAACCGGTCAGCGGTAACCCCCCCTACGAGCAGTACTTC. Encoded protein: CASKPVSGNPPYEQYF.

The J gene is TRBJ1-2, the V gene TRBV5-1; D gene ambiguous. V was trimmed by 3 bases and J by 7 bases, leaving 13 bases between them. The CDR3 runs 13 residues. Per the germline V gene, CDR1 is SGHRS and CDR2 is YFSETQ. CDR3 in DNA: TGCGCCAGCAGCTGGATGCCAGGTGGTGGCTACACCTTC. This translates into CASSWMPGGGYTF. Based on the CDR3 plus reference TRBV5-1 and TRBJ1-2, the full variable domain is KAGVTQTPRYLIKTRGQQVTLSCSPISGHRSVSWYQQTPGQGLQFLFEYFSETQRNKGNFPGRFSGRQFSNSRSEMNVSTLELGDSALYLCASSWMPGGGYTFGSGTRLTVV.

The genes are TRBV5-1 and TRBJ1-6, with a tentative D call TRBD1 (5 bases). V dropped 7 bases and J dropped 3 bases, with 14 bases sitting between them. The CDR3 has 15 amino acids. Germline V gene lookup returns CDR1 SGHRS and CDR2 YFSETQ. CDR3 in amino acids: CASARLGHYNSPLHF. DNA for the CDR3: TGCGCCAGCGCTCGTCTTGGACACTATAATTCACCCCTCCACTTT.

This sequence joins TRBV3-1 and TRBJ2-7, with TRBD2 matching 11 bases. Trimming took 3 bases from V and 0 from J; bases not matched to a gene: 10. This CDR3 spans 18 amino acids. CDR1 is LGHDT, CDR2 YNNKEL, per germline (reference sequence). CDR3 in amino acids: CASSQNLPSGRSSYEQYF. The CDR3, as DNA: TGTGCCAGCAGCCAGAATTTACCTAGCGGGAGGAGCTCCTACGAGCAGTACTTC.

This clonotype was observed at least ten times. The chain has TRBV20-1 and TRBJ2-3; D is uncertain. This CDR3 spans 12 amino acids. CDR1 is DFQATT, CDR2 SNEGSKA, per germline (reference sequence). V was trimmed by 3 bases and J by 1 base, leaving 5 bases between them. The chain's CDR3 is CSASPGTDTQYF. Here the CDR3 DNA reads TGCAGTGCTAGTCCAGGCACAGATACGCAGTATTTT.

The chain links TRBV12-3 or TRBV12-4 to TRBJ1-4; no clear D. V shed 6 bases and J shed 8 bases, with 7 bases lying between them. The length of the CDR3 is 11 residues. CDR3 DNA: TGTGCCAGCAGCATTCAAGAAAAACTGTTTTTT. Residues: CASSIQEKLFF.

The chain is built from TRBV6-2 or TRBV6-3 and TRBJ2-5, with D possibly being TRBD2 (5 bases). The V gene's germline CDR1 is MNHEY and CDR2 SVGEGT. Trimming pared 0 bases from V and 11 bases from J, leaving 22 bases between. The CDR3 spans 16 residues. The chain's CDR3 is CASSYSDPGLVGEQYF. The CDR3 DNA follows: TGTGCCAGCAGTTACTCGGATCCCGGGCTAGTCGGGGAGCAGTACTTC.

DNA for the CDR3: TGCGCCAGCAGCTTGGAGTCTTTCTCCTACAATGAGCAGTTCTTC. This encodes CASSLESFSYNEQFF. The chain uses TRBV5-1 and TRBJ2-1; D unclear. CDR3 length equals 15 residues. The V gene's germline CDR1 is SGHRS and CDR2 YFSETQ. Trimming took 0 bases from V and 0 from J, leaving 7 bases between them.

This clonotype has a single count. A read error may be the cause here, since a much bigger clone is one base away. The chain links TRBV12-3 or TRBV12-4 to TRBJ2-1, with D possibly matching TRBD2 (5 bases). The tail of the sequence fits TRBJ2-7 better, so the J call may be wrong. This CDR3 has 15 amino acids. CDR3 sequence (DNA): TGTGCCAGCAGTTTTGGGTCGGGAAGGTACAATGAGCAGTACTTC. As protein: CASSFGSGRYNEQYF.

CDR3 amino acids: CASGPEGGYNEQYF. The CDR3 DNA reads TGTGCCAGCGGGCCCGAGGGAGGTTACAATGAGCAGTACTTC. The chain joins TRBV6-1 to TRBJ2-1; TRBD2 is a possible D gene (6 bases). The J call could be wrong; TRBJ2-7 is a better fit for the DNA end. This CDR3 region has 14 residues. The germline CDR1 and CDR2 sequences are MNHNS and SASEGT.

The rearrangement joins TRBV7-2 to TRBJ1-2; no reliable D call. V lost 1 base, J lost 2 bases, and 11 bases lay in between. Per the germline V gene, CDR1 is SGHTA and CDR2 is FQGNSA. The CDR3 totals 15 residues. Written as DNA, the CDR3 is TGTGCCAGCAGCTTAGAATGGGCAGGCAACTATGGCTACACCTTC. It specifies CASSLEWAGNYGYTF.

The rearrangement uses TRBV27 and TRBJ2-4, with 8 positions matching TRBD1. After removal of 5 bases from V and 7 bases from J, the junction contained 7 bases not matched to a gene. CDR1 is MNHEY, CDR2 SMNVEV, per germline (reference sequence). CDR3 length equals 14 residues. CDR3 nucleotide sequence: TGTGCCAGCAGTCACGGACAGGGTGGGAACATTCAGTACTTC. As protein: CASSHGQGGNIQYF.

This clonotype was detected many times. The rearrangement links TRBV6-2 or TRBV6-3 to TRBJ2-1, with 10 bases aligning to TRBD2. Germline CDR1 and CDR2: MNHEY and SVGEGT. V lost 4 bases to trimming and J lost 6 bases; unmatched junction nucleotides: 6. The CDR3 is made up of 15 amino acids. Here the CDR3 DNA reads TGTGCCAGCAGTTTAGCGGGAGGAGAGGGCAATGAGCAGTTCTTC. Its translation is CASSLAGGEGNEQFF.

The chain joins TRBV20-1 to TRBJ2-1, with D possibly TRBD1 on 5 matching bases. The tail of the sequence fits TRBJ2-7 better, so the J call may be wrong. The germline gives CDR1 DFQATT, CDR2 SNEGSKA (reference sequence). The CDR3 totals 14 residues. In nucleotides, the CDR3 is TGCAGTGCTAGAGATTTGAGCAGGGTATACGAGCAGTACTTC. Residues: CSARDLSRVYEQYF.

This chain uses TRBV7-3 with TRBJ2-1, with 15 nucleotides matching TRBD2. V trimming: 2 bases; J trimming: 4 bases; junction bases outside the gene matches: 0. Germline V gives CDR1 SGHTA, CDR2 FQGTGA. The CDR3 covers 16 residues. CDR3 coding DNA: TGTGCCAGCAGCTTAGGGACTAGCGGGGGGTACAATGAGCAGTTCTTC. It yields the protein CASSLGTSGGYNEQFF.

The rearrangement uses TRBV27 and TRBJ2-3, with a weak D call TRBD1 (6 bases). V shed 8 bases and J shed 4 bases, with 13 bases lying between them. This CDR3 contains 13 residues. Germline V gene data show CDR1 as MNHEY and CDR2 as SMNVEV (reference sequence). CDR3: CASAQGFADTQYF. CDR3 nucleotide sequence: TGTGCCAGCGCACAGGGTTTTGCAGATACGCAGTATTTT.

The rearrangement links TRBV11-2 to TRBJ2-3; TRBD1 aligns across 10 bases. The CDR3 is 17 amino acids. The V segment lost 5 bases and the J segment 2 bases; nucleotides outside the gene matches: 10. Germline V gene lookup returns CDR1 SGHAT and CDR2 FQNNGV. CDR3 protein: CASSAREGQGITDTQYF. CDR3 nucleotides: TGTGCCAGCAGCGCCCGCGAGGGACAGGGGATCACAGATACGCAGTATTTT.

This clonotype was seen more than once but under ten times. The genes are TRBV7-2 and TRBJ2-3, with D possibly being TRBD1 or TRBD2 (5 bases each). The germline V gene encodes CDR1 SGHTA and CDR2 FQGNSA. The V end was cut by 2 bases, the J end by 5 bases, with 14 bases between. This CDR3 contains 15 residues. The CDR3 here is CASSLSGTKLDTQYF. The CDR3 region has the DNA TGTGCCAGCAGCTTATCCGGGACGAAACTAGATACGCAGTATTTT. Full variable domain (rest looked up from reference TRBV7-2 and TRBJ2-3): GAGVSQSPSNKVTEKGKDVELRCDPISGHTALYWYRQSLGQGLEFLIYFQGNSAPDKSGLPSDRFSAERTGGSVSTLTIQRTQQEDSAVYLCASSLSGTKLDTQYFGPGTRLTVL.